This T cell receptor beta chain was recorded in a study of blood T cell repertoires in COVID-19. Study as a whole: Samples taken during acute and convalescent COVID-19 were collected in the United States, Italy and Spain. The analysed material was cDNA or gDNA that came from T cells, B-cell-depleted T cells, or PBMCs.

Germline trimming cut 0 bases from V and 7 bases from J; bases unmatched to any gene: 6. This CDR3 has 16 residues. In germline, CDR1 is ENHRY, CDR2 SYGVKD. Per the original data handling: The authors estimated nucleated cell counts from reference gene primer amplification. Measured with immunoSEQ multiplex PCR; TCRdb has only the in-frame clones, and not every one. D and trimming come from the DNA, and the V and J calls and clone size come from that table. The profile covers around 280,000 clones, with about nine tenths appearing a single time and about 2.2% taken by the ten largest. The TCR sequence derives from a woman aged 45 to 65 who had recovered from COVID-19. The V call is TRBV10-3, the J call TRBJ1-4, with 9 bases fitting TRBD1. Sequencing input: peripheral blood. The CDR3 DNA is TGTGCCATCAGTGAGTCAGCGACAGGGGGACGTGAAAAACTGTTTTTT. Translation: CAISESATGGREKLFF.